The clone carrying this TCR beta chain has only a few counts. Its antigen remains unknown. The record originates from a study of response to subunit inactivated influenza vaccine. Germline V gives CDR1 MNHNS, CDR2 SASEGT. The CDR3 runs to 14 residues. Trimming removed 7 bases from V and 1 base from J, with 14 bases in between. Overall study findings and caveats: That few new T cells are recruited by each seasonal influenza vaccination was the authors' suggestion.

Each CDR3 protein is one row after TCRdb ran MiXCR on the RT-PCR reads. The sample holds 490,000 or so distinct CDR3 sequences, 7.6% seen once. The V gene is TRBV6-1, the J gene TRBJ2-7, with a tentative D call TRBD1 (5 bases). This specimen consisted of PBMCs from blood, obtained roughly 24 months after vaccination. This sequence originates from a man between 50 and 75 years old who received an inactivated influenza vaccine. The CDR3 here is CASTEAGQSYEQYF. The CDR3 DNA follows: TGTGCCAGCACAGAGGCAGGGCAATCCTACGAGCAGTACTTC.